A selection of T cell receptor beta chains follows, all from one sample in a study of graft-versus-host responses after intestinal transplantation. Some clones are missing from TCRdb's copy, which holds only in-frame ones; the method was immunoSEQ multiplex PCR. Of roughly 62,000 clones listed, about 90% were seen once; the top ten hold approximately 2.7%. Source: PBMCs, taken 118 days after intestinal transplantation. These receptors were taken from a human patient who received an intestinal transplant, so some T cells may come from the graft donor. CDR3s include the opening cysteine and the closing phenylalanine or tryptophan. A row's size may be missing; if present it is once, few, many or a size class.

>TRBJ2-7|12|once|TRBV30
CAWSVSANEQYF
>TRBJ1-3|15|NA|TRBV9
CASSVDRGPGNTIYF
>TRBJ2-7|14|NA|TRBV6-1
CASSTGESSYEQYF
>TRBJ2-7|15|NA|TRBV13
CASSAGPQRGYEQYF
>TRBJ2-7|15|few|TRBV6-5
CASSTLAGVFYEQYF
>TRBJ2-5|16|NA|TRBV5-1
CASSTRGLAGVETKYF
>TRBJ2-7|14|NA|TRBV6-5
CASSYFQTDYEQYF
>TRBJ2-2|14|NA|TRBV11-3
CASSLDAGAGELFF
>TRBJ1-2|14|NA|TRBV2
CASSERAVNYGYTF
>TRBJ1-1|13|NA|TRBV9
CASSLSSGAEAFF
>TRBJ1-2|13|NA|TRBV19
CASSVSPNYGYTF
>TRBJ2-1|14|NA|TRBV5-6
CASSLDGPYNEQFF
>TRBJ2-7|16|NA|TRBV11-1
CASSLGPSGSQNEQYF
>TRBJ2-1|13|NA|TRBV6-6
CASSFSMNNEQFF
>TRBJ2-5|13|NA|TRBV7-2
CASSRRREETQYF
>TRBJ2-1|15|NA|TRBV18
CASSPRGLGAHEQFF
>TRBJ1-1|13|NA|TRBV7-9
CASALEGNTEAFF
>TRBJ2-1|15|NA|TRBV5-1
CASSLATGRGNEQFF
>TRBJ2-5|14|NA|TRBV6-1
CASILEGREETQYF
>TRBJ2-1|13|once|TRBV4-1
CASSQNTNNEQFF
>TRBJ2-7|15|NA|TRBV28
CASSAFWVSSYEQYF
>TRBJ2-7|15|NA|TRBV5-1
CASSPGQGLTYEQYF
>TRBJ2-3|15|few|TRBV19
CASSIGGARTDTQYF
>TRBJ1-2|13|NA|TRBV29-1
CSVEAKGHYGYTF
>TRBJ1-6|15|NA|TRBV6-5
CASSYSNRLNSPLHF
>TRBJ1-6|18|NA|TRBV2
CASSRGQVYSSYNSPLHF
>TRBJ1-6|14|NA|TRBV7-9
CASSLEQYNSPLHF
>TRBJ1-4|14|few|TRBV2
CASSQQGAREKLFF
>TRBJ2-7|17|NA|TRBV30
CAWSVRSSGALTYEQYF
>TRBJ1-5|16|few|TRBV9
CASSVDAGQGAQPQHF
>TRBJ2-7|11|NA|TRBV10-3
CAISDQGAVYF
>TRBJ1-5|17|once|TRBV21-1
CASRHLGGGLSNQPQHF
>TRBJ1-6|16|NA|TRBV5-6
CASSAGLGEYNSPLHF
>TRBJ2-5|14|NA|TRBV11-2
CASSLLAGGETQYF
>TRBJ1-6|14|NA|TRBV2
CASRDSRPRSPLHF
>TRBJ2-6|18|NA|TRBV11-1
CASSLTGGLYPGANVLTF
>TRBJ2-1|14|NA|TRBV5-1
CASSLLGADDEQFF
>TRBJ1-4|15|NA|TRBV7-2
CASSYQRGGGEKLFF
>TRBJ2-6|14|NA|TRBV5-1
CASRDSSGANVLTF
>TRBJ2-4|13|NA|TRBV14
CASSQGQGAGQYF
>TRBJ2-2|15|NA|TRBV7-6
CASSPGRGDTGELFF
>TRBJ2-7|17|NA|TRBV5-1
CASSPGPGTFFGNEQYF
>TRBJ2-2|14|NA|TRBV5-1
CASRLRRDTGELFF
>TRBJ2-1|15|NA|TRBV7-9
CASSSGTWRANEQFF
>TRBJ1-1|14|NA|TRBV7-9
CASGRTGGLLKAFF
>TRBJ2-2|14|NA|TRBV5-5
CASSGEPWAGELFF
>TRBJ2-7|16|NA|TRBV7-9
CASSPGLAGAPYEQYF
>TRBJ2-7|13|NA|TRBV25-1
CASRTSGSYEQYF
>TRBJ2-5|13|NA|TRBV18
CASSPGSRETQYF
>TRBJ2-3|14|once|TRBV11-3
CASSQGGVTDTQYF
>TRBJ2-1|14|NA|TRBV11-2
CASSFIEVHNEQFF
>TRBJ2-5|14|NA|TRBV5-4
CASSARLGEETQYF
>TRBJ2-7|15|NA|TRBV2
CASSSAIAGIYEQYF
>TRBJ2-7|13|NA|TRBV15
CATSRTSGEEQYF
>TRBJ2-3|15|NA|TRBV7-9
CASSLTSGRADTQYF